The clone carrying this T cell receptor (beta chain) was seen only a few times. Noted time point: patch test 2, 6 weeks after DPC sensitization. As for treatment: therapeutic diphenylcyclopropenone sensitization with weekly scalp DPC. Researchers sampled blood before each patch test went on. The library labeled individual cDNA molecules by adding unique molecular identifiers to them. TCRdb redid the calling of the RACE reads with MiXCR, one entry per CDR3 protein. The table has some 88,000 distinct CDR3 sequences, 9.5% to 12% seen once. V lost 7 bases to trimming and J lost 0 bases, with 2 bases between them. Germline V gene sequence: CDR1 SEHNR, CDR2 FQNEAQ (reference sequence). The CDR3 totals 11 residues. This sample was taken from a study of human T cells and chemical hapten exposure. Study at large: For the approximately 25-week duration of the study, patients were given weekly doses of diphenylcyclopropenone on the scalp. Largely, small differences in pooled library volume made per-sample TCR yields vary.

The sample was whole blood, taken in connection with sensitization to the hapten diphenylcyclopropenone (DPC). The clonotype was recovered from a man aged 40-55 years with alopecia areata. Some clones in this sample may be carry-over from other donors' samples. This chain connects TRBV7-9 to TRBJ2-3; unclear D gene. The CDR3 is CASTSTDTQYF. In DNA, the CDR3 is TGTGCCAGCACCAGCACAGATACGCAGTATTTT.